This T cell receptor (beta chain) comes out of a study of a mutant IDH1 vaccine in newly diagnosed glioma. For the study at large: Beforehand, treatment had been radiotherapy, temozolomide, or both; the majority received both.

This CDR3 is 17 amino acids long. Germline CDR1 is SGHRS and CDR2 is YFSETQ. The J segment lost 6 bases and the V segment lost 2 bases, leaving 13 bases of the junction unmatched. Time point noted: week 47, end of study. Doses comprised 300 ug of mutant IDH1 20-mer peptide each, plus topical imiquimod. The study enrolled donors with new WHO grade 3 or 4 IDH1-mutant, ATRX-lost astrocytomas. Measured with immunoSEQ multiplex PCR; TCRdb has only the in-frame clones, and not every one. The profile covers about 35,000 clones, with 87% appearing a single time and around 12% taken by the ten largest. Turning to this clone: Its matching antigen is unknown.

The source was PBMCs, collected from a glioma patient whose treatment included an IDH1 peptide vaccine. This TCR derives from a woman in her 30s with glioma. V and J are TRBV5-1 and TRBJ2-3, with 9 bases aligning to TRBD2. This chain's CDR3 is CASSLDSGGLLTDTQYF. The DNA for the CDR3 is TGCGCCAGCAGCTTAGATAGCGGGGGCCTATTAACGGATACGCAGTATTTT.